This T cell receptor (beta chain) was sequenced for a study of T cell changes during pregnancy in multiple sclerosis. The J segment lost 7 bases and the V segment lost 6 bases, leaving 6 bases of the junction unmatched. There are 13 residues in the CDR3. The germline CDR1 and CDR2 sequences are GTSNPN and SVGIG (reference sequence). Assay: immunoSEQ multiplex PCR; the TCRdb copy retains only in-frame clones and omits some. The table has 100,000 or so clones, about 90% seen once; the top ten hold less than 2%. This specimen was peripheral blood, taken after pregnancy. The TCR originated in a female donor with multiple sclerosis, enrolled in a pregnancy study. V gene TRBV30 combines with J gene TRBJ1-6; 7 bases map to TRBD1. The CDR3 here is CACGDRVNSPLHF. CDR3 in DNA: TGTGCCTGTGGAGACAGGGTGAATTCACCCCTCCACTTT.